Presented here are 31 T cell receptor beta chains from one specimen sequenced in a study of blood T cell repertoires in COVID-19 (dated by TCRdb to the early 2020s). Library preparation was by the immunoSEQ multiplex PCR assay. TCRdb holds this immuneACCESS table with in-frame rearrangements only. Some clones are missing; in checked studies, unresolved V genes explain under half, and the rest has no known cause. The sample contains around 40,000 clones, 91% of them found a single time. Jointly, the top ten make up less than 20% of the sample. Sequencing input: peripheral blood. All receptors come from a woman in her 30s in a cohort sampled during active COVID-19.

The genes are TRBV10-2 and TRBJ1-1; 8 bases match TRBD1. Looked up from germline, CDR1 is WSHSY and CDR2 is SAAADI. There are 13 residues in the CDR3. With V trimmed by 1 base and J by 7 bases, 2 bases remained unmatched. The CDR3 nucleotides are TGCGCCAGCAGTGAGTTAGGGACAGGTGAAGCTTTCTTT. Amino acid sequence: CASSELGTGEAFF.

The chain joins TRBV25-1 to TRBJ1-1; no clear D. Trimming took 8 bases from V and 5 from J, leaving 18 bases between them. Germline V gene sequence: CDR1 MGHDK, CDR2 SYGVNS. CDR3 length equals 14 residues. CDR3 amino acids: CASLGERGWTEAFF. CDR3 bases: TGTGCCAGCCTTGGAGAGCGGGGATGGACTGAAGCTTTCTTT. Filled out from reference TRBV25-1 and TRBJ1-1, the complete variable domain reads EADIYQTPRYLVIGTGKKITLECSQTMGHDKMYWYQQDPGMELHLIHYSYGVNSTEKGDLSSESTVSRIRTEHFPLTLESARPSHTSQYLCASLGERGWTEAFFGQGTRLTVV.

The chain couples TRBV2 to TRBJ2-6; D call uncertain. CDR3 length equals 15 residues. V lost 4 bases, J lost 2 bases, and 9 bases lay in between. Looked up from germline, CDR1 is SNHLY and CDR2 is FYNNEI. The chain's CDR3 is CASSGTAAGANVLTF. In DNA form, the CDR3 reads TGTGCCAGCAGTGGTACAGCCGCTGGGGCCAACGTCCTGACTTTC.

The chain couples TRBV4-1 to TRBJ1-1, with D possibly TRBD1 on 5 matching bases. Trimming took 1 base from V and 2 from J, leaving 8 bases between them. This CDR3 has 14 residues. Per the germline V gene, CDR1 is MGHRA and CDR2 is YSYEKL. The CDR3 protein is CASSQGDLNTEAFF. CDR3 coding DNA: TGCGCCAGCAGCCAAGGGGACTTAAACACTGAAGCTTTCTTT.

The CDR3 bases are TGTGCCAGCAGCCCGCGGCGGGAGAACACCGGGGAGCTGTTTTTT. Translation: CASSPRRENTGELFF. The chain joins TRBV27 to TRBJ2-2, with a tentative D call TRBD2 (6 bases). Trimming removed 6 bases at V and 1 base at J, with 12 bases between. CDR1 and CDR2 (germline): MNHEY, SMNVEV (reference sequence). CDR3 length equals 15 residues.

This clone was seen a handful of times. Additional DNA sequences in this sample encode the identical CDR3. The chain has TRBV21-1 and TRBJ1-5; the table's D call, TRBD1, has no DNA check behind it. TRBV21-1 is marked as a pseudogene. The CDR3 extends over 11 amino acids. The CDR3 sequence: CATGPFRPQHF. In DNA, the CDR3 is TGTGCCACAGGCCCATTTCGTCCCCAGCATTTT.

The rearrangement joins TRBV18 to TRBJ1-2; the D is unclear. The CDR3 has 13 residues. V was pared by 3 bases and J by 6 bases, with 11 bases between. Germline V gives CDR1 KGHSH, CDR2 LQKENI. CDR3 sequence: CASSPRAADGYTF. The CDR3 region has the DNA TGTGCCAGCTCACCGAGGGCGGCGGATGGCTACACCTTC.

This clone was observed once. The CDR3 loop reads CASSLEGRRRGEQYF. The CDR3 DNA follows: TGTGCCAGCAGCTTAGAGGGCAGGAGGAGGGGCGAGCAGTACTTC. The rearrangement links TRBV7-3 to TRBJ2-7, with D possibly being TRBD2 (6 bases). V was clipped by 2 bases and J by 6 bases, with 17 bases between them. The CDR3 has 15 residues. Germline V gene data show CDR1 as SGHTA and CDR2 as FQGTGA. The variable domain in full, completed from reference TRBV7-3 and TRBJ2-7, reads GAGVSQTPSNKVTEKGKYVELRCDPISGHTALYWYRQSLGQGPEFLIYFQGTGAADDSGLPNDRFFAVRPEGSVSTLKIQRTERGDSAVYLCASSLEGRRRGEQYFGPGTRLTVT.

The chain is built from TRBV7-6 and TRBJ2-7; 8 nucleotides align to TRBD1. The V gene end was trimmed by 3 bases and the J gene end by 4 bases; junction bases not matched to a gene: 11. Germline-derived CDR1 and CDR2 are SGHVS and FNYEAQ. This CDR3 spans 16 amino acids. CDR3 sequence (DNA): TGTGCCAGCAGCTTTTCCCCGGGACAGGCCTTTTACGAGCAGTACTTC. Its protein is CASSFSPGQAFYEQYF. Using reference TRBV7-6 and TRBJ2-7 for the parts outside the CDR3, the full variable domain is GAGVSQSPRYKVTKRGQDVALRCDPISGHVSLYWYRQALGQGPEFLTYFNYEAQQDKSGLPNDRFSAERPEGSISTLTIQRTEQRDSAMYRCASSFSPGQAFYEQYFGPGTRLTVT.

The chain combines TRBV5-1 with TRBJ1-2; 8 bases are a match to TRBD1. V lost 4 bases and J lost 8; bases outside the gene matches: 19. The CDR3 spans 17 residues. CDR1 and CDR2 (germline): SGHRS, YFSETQ. The CDR3 region is CASSPEGTGSALRGYTF. CDR3 in DNA: TGCGCCAGCAGCCCTGAGGGGACAGGTAGCGCCCTTAGAGGCTACACCTTC. Complete variable domain (other parts from reference TRBV5-1 and TRBJ1-2): KAGVTQTPRYLIKTRGQQVTLSCSPISGHRSVSWYQQTPGQGLQFLFEYFSETQRNKGNFPGRFSGRQFSNSRSEMNVSTLELGDSALYLCASSPEGTGSALRGYTFGSGTRLTVV.

Worth noting for this clone: One end of the junction varies from germline; a read error may be responsible. The chain uses TRBV7-7 and TRBJ2-1; TRBD2 agrees at 11 bases. Germline CDR1 is SSHAT and CDR2 is FNYEAQ (reference sequence). The CDR3 consists of 17 residues. The CDR3 reads CASSRTSGSDSYNEQFF. CDR3 nucleotides: TGTGCTAGCAGCCGTACTAGCGGGAGTGACTCCTACAATGAGCAGTTCTTC.

V is TRBV10-3 and J is TRBJ2-2; no clear D gene. V was trimmed by 5 bases and J by 0 bases, leaving 7 bases between them. Germline CDR1 is ENHRY and CDR2 is SYGVKD. The CDR3 runs 14 residues. In DNA form, the CDR3 reads TGTGCCATCAGTACCAGCGCGAACACCGGGGAGCTGTTTTTT. Amino acids: CAISTSANTGELFF.

This chain links TRBV10-3 with TRBJ1-1; 9 bases align to TRBD1. The germline V gene has CDR1 ENHRY and CDR2 SYGVKD. J gave up 5 bases and V 1 base, and 8 bases lay outside the gene matches. The CDR3 contains 16 residues. The DNA of the CDR3 is TGTGCCATCAGTGAGTGGTTACAGGGGGCAAGGACTGAAGCTTTCTTT. Translated, it gives CAISEWLQGARTEAFF.

V gene TRBV3-1 (or the pseudogene TRBV3-2) combines with J gene TRBJ1-2; perhaps TRBD1 as D (5 bases). The V end lost 1 base, the J end lost 1 base, and 7 bases lay between the germline ends. The CDR3 is 14 amino acids. Germline V gene lookup returns CDR1 LGHDT and CDR2 YNNKEL (reference sequence). CDR3 nucleotide sequence: TGTGCCAGCAGCCAAGGGCAGGGTAACTATGGCTACACCTTC. Protein sequence: CASSQGQGNYGYTF.

The rearrangement links TRBV28 to TRBJ2-7, with a possible D match to TRBD2 (5 bases). The V gene lost 6 bases and the J gene lost 5 bases, with 8 bases spanning the gap. Germline V gene data show CDR1 as MDHEN and CDR2 as SYDVKM. This CDR3 has 11 residues. CDR3 residues: CASRRRDEQYF. CDR3 DNA sequence: TGTGCCAGCAGAAGGCGGGACGAGCAGTACTTC.

This CDR3 is CASSRDRGGTETQYF. CDR3 DNA sequence: TGTGCCAGTAGCCGCGATCGGGGGGGAACAGAGACCCAGTACTTC. The chain recombines TRBV19 with TRBJ2-5; 8 bases align to TRBD2. Germline loops: CDR1 LNHDA, CDR2 SQIVND (reference sequence). V was clipped by 6 bases and J by 4 bases; unmatched bases: 10. CDR3 size: 15 residues. Full variable domain (rest looked up from reference TRBV19 and TRBJ2-5): DGGITQSPKYLFRKEGQNVTLSCEQNLNHDAMYWYRQDPGQGLRLIYYSQIVNDFQKGDIAEGYSVSREKKESFPLTVTSAQKNPTAFYLCASSRDRGGTETQYFGPGTRLLVL.

The rearrangement uses TRBV7-9 and TRBJ2-1; D ambiguous. V gave up 1 base and J gave up 5 bases, with 6 bases separating them. Germline V CDR1 and CDR2: SEHNR, FQNEAQ (reference sequence). CDR3 length equals 13 residues. The DNA for the CDR3 is TGTGCCAGCAGCTTAGAGAGGAACAATGAGCAGTTCTTC. This codes for CASSLERNNEQFF.

This chain connects TRBV12-5 to TRBJ2-3, with TRBD2 matching 9 bases. Trimming cost V 2 bases and J 1 base; bases outside gene matches: 7. The CDR3 contains 17 residues. Germline lookup yields CDR1 LGHNT and CDR2 FRNRAP. CDR3 sequence: CASGLSWREGGTDTQYF. CDR3 coding DNA: TGTGCTAGTGGTTTGTCCTGGCGGGAGGGCGGCACAGATACGCAGTATTTT.

The rearrangement links TRBV19 to TRBJ1-5; TRBD1 agrees at 8 bases. This CDR3 spans 17 amino acids. After removal of 5 bases from V and 4 bases from J, the junction contained 13 bases not matched to a gene. Germline V gene lookup returns CDR1 LNHDA and CDR2 SQIVND (reference sequence). CDR3 in amino acids: CASSVDREMRGNQPQHF. CDR3 nucleotide sequence: TGTGCCAGTAGTGTGGACAGGGAAATGAGGGGGAATCAGCCCCAGCATTTT.

The CDR3 DNA follows: TGTGCCAGCAGTTTGAGGCCCTCGGGACACCTTAGCAATCAGCCCCAGCATTTT. This codes for CASSLRPSGHLSNQPQHF. The chain recombines TRBV27 with TRBJ1-5, with D possibly being TRBD1 (6 bases). In germline, CDR1 is MNHEY, CDR2 SMNVEV (reference sequence). This CDR3 comprises 18 residues. The V end lost 3 bases, the J end lost 0 bases, and 18 bases lay between the germline ends.

There are a few counts of this clone. The chain joins TRBV11-3 to TRBJ2-2; D unclear. Germline loops: CDR1 SGHNT, CDR2 YENEEA. The V end was cut by 8 bases, the J end by 5 bases, with 12 bases between. CDR3 length: 13 residues. This chain's CDR3 is CASRRRLTGELFF. CDR3 sequence (DNA): TGTGCCAGCCGCCGTCGGTTAACCGGGGAGCTGTTTTTT.

The chain recombines TRBV28 with TRBJ2-7; 8 nucleotides line up with TRBD1. The CDR3 has 15 residues. J lost 5 bases, V lost 5 bases, and 11 bases had no gene match. The germline V gene encodes CDR1 MDHEN and CDR2 SYDVKM. In DNA, the CDR3 is TGTGCCAGCAGTCCCGCTGGACAGGGTTCCGACGAGCAGTACTTC. This codes for CASSPAGQGSDEQYF.

The chain combines TRBV6-6 with TRBJ1-5, with TRBD1 matching over 8 bases. Trimming at V came to 5 bases and at J to 3 bases, leaving 3 bases not matched to a gene. The length of the CDR3 is 14 residues. Germline lookup yields CDR1 MNHNY and CDR2 SVGAGI (reference sequence). This CDR3 reads CASSRTGNNQPQHF. CDR3 nucleotides: TGTGCCAGCAGTAGGACAGGGAACAATCAGCCCCAGCATTTT.

This clone was recorded a few times. The rearrangement links TRBV11-3 to TRBJ2-7; TRBD1 agrees at 9 bases. The CDR3 loop spans 14 amino acids. Losses at the gene ends were 6 bases for V and 4 bases for J; bases not matched to a gene: 7. The germline V gene has CDR1 SGHNT and CDR2 YENEEA. The CDR3 spells CASSRTGVGYEQYF. CDR3 nucleotides: TGTGCCAGCAGTAGGACAGGGGTCGGGTACGAGCAGTACTTC.

The chain is built from TRBV9 and TRBJ2-1; 7 bases line up with TRBD2. The V and J ends lost 3 bases and 3 bases, in that order; junction bases with no gene match: 9. Germline-derived CDR1 and CDR2 are SGDLS and YYNGEE. The CDR3 is 16 residues long. CDR3 in amino acids: CASSGSLLAYYNEQFF. The CDR3 DNA sequence: TGTGCCAGCAGCGGCTCACTACTAGCGTACTACAATGAGCAGTTCTTC.

The chain carries TRBV27 and TRBJ2-7, with D unresolved. V was pared by 4 bases and J by 5 bases, with 6 bases between. Germline values: CDR1 MNHEY, CDR2 SMNVEV (reference sequence). The CDR3 extends over 11 amino acids. CDR3 loop: CASSYGNEQYF. The CDR3 DNA is TGTGCCAGCAGTTACGGTAACGAGCAGTACTTC.

The rearrangement links TRBV30 to TRBJ1-6; weak D call: TRBD1 (6 bases). V was trimmed by 2 bases and J by 9 bases, leaving 8 bases between them. The germline CDR1 and CDR2 sequences are GTSNPN and SVGIG (reference sequence). The CDR3 is 12 amino acids. The CDR3 loop is CAWSTGPSPLHF. Here the CDR3 DNA reads TGTGCCTGGAGTACAGGGCCTTCACCCCTCCACTTT.

J is TRBJ1-2 and V is TRBV7-9; D is perhaps TRBD1 (6 bases). The CDR3 is 15 residues long. The germline V and J ends were trimmed by 4 bases and 2 bases, with 14 bases remaining between them. Germline V gene data show CDR1 as SEHNR and CDR2 as FQNEAQ (reference sequence). CDR3 nucleotides: TGTGCCAGCAGCTCCCCCGGGGGGGCAAACTATGGCTACACCTTC. This translates into CASSSPGGANYGYTF.

This chain uses TRBV4-1 with TRBJ2-3; TRBD1 matches 7 bases. This CDR3 has 17 residues. Trimming removed 0 bases from V and 2 bases from J; junction bases left unmatched: 8. Germline values: CDR1 MGHRA, CDR2 YSYEKL. CDR3 sequence reads: CASSQDGGGQLTDTQYF. The DNA for the CDR3 is TGCGCCAGCAGCCAAGACGGTGGGGGACAGCTCACAGATACGCAGTATTTT.

V gene TRBV5-1 combines with J gene TRBJ2-1, with 13 bases lining up with TRBD2. The CDR3 consists of 15 residues. Per the germline V gene, CDR1 is SGHRS and CDR2 is YFSETQ. With V trimmed by 3 bases and J by 8 bases, 5 bases remained unmatched. The CDR3, as DNA: TGCGCCAGCAGCTCGGGACTAGCGGGAAACCATGAGCAGTTCTTC. Translated: CASSSGLAGNHEQFF.

The V and J genes are TRBV6-5 and TRBJ2-2; possible D gene TRBD2, 6 bases. Trimming stripped 5 bases from V and 3 bases from J, with 13 bases between. Looked up from germline, CDR1 is MNHEY and CDR2 is SVGAGI. The CDR3 contains 15 residues. Here the CDR3 DNA reads TGTGCCAGCAGTACGAGCGGGTGGGACACCGGGGAGCTGTTTTTT. This translates into CASSTSGWDTGELFF.